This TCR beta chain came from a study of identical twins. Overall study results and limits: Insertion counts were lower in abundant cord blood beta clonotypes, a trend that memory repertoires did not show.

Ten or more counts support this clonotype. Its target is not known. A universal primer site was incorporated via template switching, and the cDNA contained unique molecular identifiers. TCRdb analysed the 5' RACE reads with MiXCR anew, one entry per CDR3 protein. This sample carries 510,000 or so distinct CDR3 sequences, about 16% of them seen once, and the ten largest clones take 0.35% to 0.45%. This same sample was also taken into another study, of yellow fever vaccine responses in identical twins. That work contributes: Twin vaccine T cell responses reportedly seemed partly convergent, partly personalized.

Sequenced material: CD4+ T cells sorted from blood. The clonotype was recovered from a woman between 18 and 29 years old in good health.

The CDR3 DNA reads TGTGCCAGCAGCCCAAGAGGTCGGGAGCCCTACAATGAGCAGTTCTTC. Protein product: CASSPRGREPYNEQFF. The chain joins TRBV3-1 to TRBJ2-1, with D possibly matching TRBD2 (6 bases). Germline CDR1 LGHDT, CDR2 YNNKEL (reference sequence). The CDR3 sequence is 16 residues long. V lost 4 bases and J lost 2, with 15 bases in between.